This TCR beta chain was identified during a study of T cells in Graves' hyperthyroidism and ophthalmopathy (dated by TCRdb to about 2019). Notes on the research overall: To identify TCR V-J signatures that set the groups apart, the researchers used a discovery cohort of 100 patients, made up of under 50 with Graves' ophthalmopathy and some 60 with stable Graves' hyperthyroidism. Whether ophthalmopathy could be predicted prospectively was tested in an independent validation cohort made up of 18 to 20 hyperthyroidism patients plus 17 patients who later progressed to ophthalmopathy. The 75 to 100 discovery patients were randomly split 7:3 into training and test sets. Thyroid tissue and blood T-cell repertoires from six or seven Graves' hyperthyroidism patients were also compared in the study. Following sampling, methimazole starting at 30 mg daily was given to hyperthyroidism patients, and high-dose intravenous methylprednisolone was given to ophthalmopathy patients. According to the paper, TCR Vbeta CDR3 sequencing was carried out on about 140 peripheral blood samples, which came from 40 to 45 ophthalmopathy, fewer than 80 hyperthyroidism and 17 progressor patients. Points the paper makes about the study in general: Blood samples also contained most of the expanded thyroid clonotypes (frequency above 0.001), which suggests that blood repertoires may reflect thyroid immune responses. A model built on a 13 V-J signature distinguished ophthalmopathy from stable hyperthyroidism, reaching over 85% sensitivity and under 84% specificity in cross-validation and 80%/75% in testing. Sample size was not statistically predetermined, and investigators were not blinded to group allocation. In validation, the model predicted progression to ophthalmopathy with 65% to 71% sensitivity and less than 80% specificity, a median of 6.5 months before onset.

Patients with uncontrolled infections, other autoimmune diseases, pregnancy or lactation were excluded. Diagnoses were based on clinical symptoms, serum thyroxine and TRAb, thyroid ultrasound and orbital computed tomography. Total RNA was extracted using Trizol reagent, and RNA quality was assessed on an Agilent 2100 Bioanalyzer. This clonotype was detected many times. Its antigen remains undetermined. No much larger clonotype is one base removed from it; base qualities were not supplied. The CDR3, cysteine through phenylalanine, is 14 amino acids long. Solely the CDR3 DNA is kept, with 42 bases framed from the first base. Based on the germline V gene (reference sequence), the CDR1 and CDR2 sequences are DFQATT and SNEGSKA. V lost 0 bases and J lost 4 bases; the stretch between them is 13 bases long. The TCR beta CDR3 regions were amplified from RNA transcripts. The first round of RT-PCR for the TCR CDR3 was performed with the HTBI primer set and the Qiagen OneStep RT-PCR kit. Libraries were constructed in a second round of multiplex PCR, after which size selection and purification were carried out. Sequencing of the libraries was done on an Illumina HiSeq2000 using paired-end 100 bp reads. Per the authors' processing: SOAPnuke was used to process the raw data, throwing out any read that contained adapters or uncalled bases, had a mean Phred below 15, or lacked an exact constant-primer or identifier match. High-quality paired reads were merged using COPE v1.2.5, and each unique nucleotide sequence was defined as a clonotype. MiTCR v1.1 was used to align clonotypes to the IMGT TRBV, TRBD and TRBJ reference segments. The analysis was restricted to V-J combinations with a frequency above 0.0001, which together covered around 99% of the repertoires. A TCS score was defined as the ratio of F50 (clonal expansion) to E x V (chaos), with BLOSUM62-based TCRdist applied between CDR3 peptides within each V-J. Welch's t-statistics and random forest reduced roughly 530 V-J features to about 13, which were used in a naive Bayes classifier (R e1071). The similarity between thyroid and blood repertoires was quantified using the Morisita-Horn index. TCRdb reprocessed the public reads (quality trimming at Q25 with fastp, clone calling with MiXCR) and kept in-frame beta chains. Duplicate CDR3 protein sequences are folded into a single record with the most common DNA and genes. What appears here as the V and J calls and clone size reflects TCRdb's work, not the paper's. Here the sample has over 500,000 distinct CDR3 sequences; about 46% occur a single time. 44% of the sample belongs to the ten largest clones.

This TCR was recovered from an adult woman with Graves' disease, either hyperthyroidism or ophthalmopathy (not recorded which). The sequenced material came from peripheral blood or thyroid tissue (not recorded which). Here the chain combines TRBV20-1 and TRBJ2-7, and the D gene may be TRBD1, 5 bases matching. The DNA sequence follows: TGCAGTGCTAGAGAACCGACAGCGAGATACGAGCAGTACTTC. It is translated as CSAREPTARYEQYF.